The clone carrying this T cell receptor beta chain was counted a few times. Its antigen is still unknown. Template switching added a universal primer site, and cDNA bore unique molecular identifiers. TCRdb re-analysed the 5' RACE reads in MiXCR, keeping a single row per CDR3 protein. Here the sample spans around 490,000 distinct CDR3 sequences, around 20% being singletons. This entry is derived from a study of identical twins. Study-wide points: Abundant beta clonotypes from cord blood had fewer insertions, unlike memory repertoires, which showed none. Out-of-frame sharing of TCR alpha in monozygotic twins was underestimated by models.

Trimming left V 4 bases short and J 1 base short, with 8 bases between. The germline CDR1 and CDR2 sequences are LGHDT and YNNKEL (reference sequence). The CDR3 has 14 amino acids. The same data also contributed to another study, on yellow fever vaccine responses in identical twins.

The V and J genes are TRBV3-1 and TRBJ2-4; D may be TRBD2 (6 bases). Material for sequencing was CD4+ T cells sorted from blood. The source of this sequence is a woman under 30 in good health. The CDR3 DNA reads as TGTGCCAGCAGCCCTGGGAGGGCCAAAAACATTCAGTACTTC. This encodes CASSPGRAKNIQYF.